The rows below give T cell receptor beta chains drawn from one sample of a study of cytomegalovirus exposure and HLA in healthy donors. The method was immunoSEQ multiplex PCR; TCRdb's version includes in-frame clones alone and lacks a portion of them. The table includes around 61,000 clones, roughly two thirds detected once. Specimen: PBMCs. The receptors were gathered from a man aged 35-49 years in good health and CMV-seropositive. Each CDR3 is given with its conserved first and last residue. Each record gives: J gene, clone size, D gene, V gene, CDR3 protein, CDR3 DNA. A D gene is named only where the DNA matches it firmly. Rows may omit the clone size; those that give it use once, few, many or a size class.

J gene: TRBJ2-7; clone size: NA; D gene: TRBD2; V gene: TRBV4-3; CDR3 protein: CASSQDIGLGSYEQYF; CDR3 DNA: TGCGCCAGCAGCCAAGATATCGGACTAGGGTCCTACGAGCAGTACTTC
J gene: TRBJ2-7; clone size: NA; D gene: NA; V gene: TRBV19; CDR3 protein: CASSFRQEIGYEQYF; CDR3 DNA: TGTGCCAGTAGTTTTCGACAGGAAATTGGCTACGAGCAGTACTTC
J gene: TRBJ2-5; clone size: NA; D gene: TRBD2; V gene: TRBV2; CDR3 protein: CASSEWTSAEYQETQYF; CDR3 DNA: TGTGCCAGCAGTGAGTGGACTAGCGCAGAGTACCAAGAGACCCAGTACTTC
J gene: TRBJ2-7; clone size: once; D gene: NA; V gene: TRBV9; CDR3 protein: CASSVGPAYEQYF; CDR3 DNA: TGTGCCAGCAGCGTAGGTCCGGCCTACGAGCAGTACTTC
J gene: TRBJ2-2; clone size: NA; D gene: NA; V gene: TRBV7-9; CDR3 protein: CASSGRGGRNTGELFF; CDR3 DNA: TGTGCCAGCAGCGGAAGGGGGGGGAGGAACACCGGGGAGCTGTTTTTT
J gene: TRBJ2-7; clone size: NA; D gene: TRBD2; V gene: TRBV30; CDR3 protein: CAWTVRKREGRQYF; CDR3 DNA: TGTGCCTGGACCGTGAGGAAGCGGGAGGGCCGGCAGTACTTC
J gene: TRBJ1-1; clone size: NA; D gene: NA; V gene: TRBV11-2; CDR3 protein: CASSLDGGRNTEAFF; CDR3 DNA: TGTGCCAGCAGCTTAGATGGTGGGCGGAACACTGAAGCTTTCTTT
J gene: TRBJ1-2; clone size: NA; D gene: TRBD1; V gene: TRBV4-3; CDR3 protein: CASSQGDRPWGYTF; CDR3 DNA: TGCGCCAGCAGCCAAGGGGACAGACCTTGGGGCTACACCTTC
J gene: TRBJ2-1; clone size: NA; D gene: TRBD1; V gene: TRBV6-5; CDR3 protein: CASSRDSQVDNEQFF; CDR3 DNA: TGTGCCAGCAGTCGGGACAGCCAAGTGGACAATGAGCAGTTCTTC
J gene: TRBJ2-1; clone size: NA; D gene: TRBD2; V gene: TRBV11-2; CDR3 protein: CASSLELAGVYEQFF; CDR3 DNA: TGTGCCAGCAGCTTAGAACTAGCGGGAGTATATGAGCAGTTCTTC
J gene: TRBJ2-1; clone size: NA; D gene: TRBD1; V gene: TRBV11-2; CDR3 protein: CASSLDRDRGYNEQFF; CDR3 DNA: TGTGCCAGCAGCTTAGATCGGGACAGGGGGTACAATGAGCAGTTCTTC
J gene: TRBJ1-5; clone size: NA; D gene: TRBD1; V gene: TRBV6-1; CDR3 protein: CASSPGTEGGQPQHF; CDR3 DNA: TGTGCCAGCAGCCCTGGGACAGAGGGAGGCCAGCCCCAGCATTTT
J gene: TRBJ2-5; clone size: NA; D gene: NA; V gene: TRBV5-1; CDR3 protein: CASTPGRDSYQETQYF; CDR3 DNA: TGCGCCAGCACCCCAGGACGGGACTCATACCAAGAGACCCAGTACTTC
J gene: TRBJ1-1; clone size: once; D gene: NA; V gene: TRBV7-9; CDR3 protein: CSSSLSVGMNTEAFF; CDR3 DNA: TGTTCCAGCAGCTTGTCGGTCGGGATGAACACTGAAGCTTTCTTT
J gene: TRBJ2-5; clone size: NA; D gene: TRBD1; V gene: TRBV30; CDR3 protein: CAWSNRGRVETQYF; CDR3 DNA: TGTGCCTGGAGTAATAGGGGGCGAGTGGAGACCCAGTACTTC
J gene: TRBJ2-1; clone size: few; D gene: NA; V gene: TRBV5-4; CDR3 protein: CASSLGGDSSYNEQFF; CDR3 DNA: TGTGCCAGCAGCTTGGGGGGGGACTCCTCCTACAATGAGCAGTTCTTC
J gene: TRBJ2-7; clone size: NA; D gene: TRBD2; V gene: TRBV30; CDR3 protein: CAWSRTGGGHEQYF; CDR3 DNA: TGTGCCTGGAGTCGGACGGGGGGGGGCCACGAGCAGTACTTC
J gene: TRBJ1-1; clone size: NA; D gene: NA; V gene: TRBV4-3; CDR3 protein: CASSVILNTEAFF; CDR3 DNA: TGCGCCAGCAGCGTTATCTTGAACACTGAAGCTTTCTTT
J gene: TRBJ2-5; clone size: NA; D gene: NA; V gene: TRBV2; CDR3 protein: CASSLLQGGQTQYF; CDR3 DNA: TGTGCCAGCAGTCTGTTACAGGGTGGGCAGACCCAGTACTTC
J gene: TRBJ2-5; clone size: few; D gene: TRBD1; V gene: TRBV7-7; CDR3 protein: CASSTGTGQETQYF; CDR3 DNA: TGTGCTAGCAGCACCGGGACAGGCCAAGAGACCCAGTACTTC
J gene: TRBJ1-1; clone size: NA; D gene: NA; V gene: TRBV7-9; CDR3 protein: CASSLARGTEAFF; CDR3 DNA: TGTGCCAGCAGCTTAGCCAGGGGAACTGAAGCTTTCTTT
J gene: TRBJ2-3; clone size: once; D gene: NA; V gene: TRBV7-2; CDR3 protein: CASSLAGGTSTDTQYF; CDR3 DNA: TGTGCCAGCAGCTTAGCTGGGGGGACTAGCACAGATACGCAGTATTTT
J gene: TRBJ2-5; clone size: NA; D gene: NA; V gene: TRBV6-5; CDR3 protein: CASSSTVSWGETQYF; CDR3 DNA: TGTGCCAGCAGTTCGACAGTTTCTTGGGGAGAGACCCAGTACTTC
J gene: TRBJ2-1; clone size: NA; D gene: TRBD2; V gene: TRBV7-2; CDR3 protein: CASSLVAGGYNEQFF; CDR3 DNA: TGTGCCAGCAGCTTAGTAGCGGGAGGCTACAATGAGCAGTTCTTC
J gene: TRBJ2-3; clone size: once; D gene: TRBD1; V gene: TRBV7-9; CDR3 protein: CSSSLWGGTGSPDTQYF; CDR3 DNA: TGTTCCAGCAGCTTGTGGGGGGGGACAGGGAGCCCAGATACGCAGTATTTT
J gene: TRBJ2-5; clone size: NA; D gene: NA; V gene: TRBV10-2; CDR3 protein: CASGGQVEETQYF; CDR3 DNA: TGCGCCAGCGGTGGGCAGGTGGAAGAGACCCAGTACTTC
J gene: TRBJ2-1; clone size: NA; D gene: TRBD2; V gene: TRBV7-7; CDR3 protein: CASSQGTSGHNEQFF; CDR3 DNA: TGTGCTAGCAGCCAGGGGACTAGCGGACACAATGAGCAGTTCTTC
J gene: TRBJ2-5; clone size: NA; D gene: NA; V gene: TRBV19; CDR3 protein: CASSIGNTNLQETQYF; CDR3 DNA: TGTGCCAGTAGTATAGGGAACACTAACCTTCAAGAGACCCAGTACTTC
J gene: TRBJ1-1; clone size: NA; D gene: NA; V gene: TRBV5-1; CDR3 protein: CASSSRGGTEAFF; CDR3 DNA: TGCGCCAGCAGTTCTCGGGGAGGAACTGAAGCTTTCTTT
J gene: TRBJ2-7; clone size: few; D gene: NA; V gene: TRBV6-5; CDR3 protein: CASSRGGVEVYEQYF; CDR3 DNA: TGTGCCAGCAGCCGAGGGGGGGTGGAGGTCTACGAGCAGTACTTC
J gene: TRBJ1-5; clone size: NA; D gene: NA; V gene: TRBV30; CDR3 protein: CAWSVSGGFQPQHF; CDR3 DNA: TGTGCCTGGAGTGTCTCGGGGGGCTTTCAGCCCCAGCATTTT
J gene: TRBJ2-7; clone size: NA; D gene: TRBD2; V gene: TRBV4-1; CDR3 protein: CASSQSLAEPYEQYF; CDR3 DNA: TGCGCCAGCAGCCAATCCCTAGCGGAGCCCTACGAGCAGTACTTC
J gene: TRBJ1-1; clone size: few; D gene: NA; V gene: TRBV29-1; CDR3 protein: CSVEVRRAEWDEAFF; CDR3 DNA: TGCAGCGTTGAAGTCCGCAGGGCGGAGTGGGATGAAGCTTTCTTT
J gene: TRBJ2-1; clone size: NA; D gene: NA; V gene: TRBV19; CDR3 protein: CASIEGTPPNEQFF; CDR3 DNA: TGTGCCAGTATCGAAGGGACACCCCCCAATGAGCAGTTCTTC
J gene: TRBJ1-5; clone size: few; D gene: TRBD1; V gene: TRBV19; CDR3 protein: CASTPGQGARQPQHF; CDR3 DNA: TGTGCCAGCACTCCGGGACAGGGGGCGCGTCAGCCCCAGCATTTT
J gene: TRBJ1-2; clone size: NA; D gene: TRBD1; V gene: TRBV7-2; CDR3 protein: CASSPGGQGNYGYTF; CDR3 DNA: TGTGCCAGCAGCCCGGGGGGACAGGGGAACTATGGCTACACCTTC
J gene: TRBJ2-5; clone size: NA; D gene: TRBD1; V gene: TRBV28; CDR3 protein: CASSLGQGAVYF; CDR3 DNA: TGTGCCAGCAGTTTAGGACAGGGGGCCGTGTACTTC
J gene: TRBJ2-5; clone size: NA; D gene: NA; V gene: TRBV30; CDR3 protein: CAWLVSGRGTQYF; CDR3 DNA: TGTGCCTGGCTTGTTAGCGGCCGGGGGACCCAGTACTTC
J gene: TRBJ1-2; clone size: NA; D gene: TRBD1; V gene: TRBV14; CDR3 protein: CASSPGQGLGYGYTF; CDR3 DNA: TGTGCCAGCAGCCCGGGACAGGGGCTGGGCTATGGCTACACCTTC
J gene: TRBJ1-6; clone size: NA; D gene: NA; V gene: TRBV7-2; CDR3 protein: CASSLASGANSPLHF; CDR3 DNA: TGTGCCAGCAGCTTAGCGTCAGGCGCCAATTCACCCCTCCACTTT